This is a list of T cell receptor beta chains from one sample in a study of beta chain features in type 1 diabetes. Generated by immunoSEQ multiplex PCR, the TCRdb table keeps only in-frame clones and is missing some. Here the sample spans over 500,000 clones, around 15% being singletons. The source material was naive CD4+ T cells from blood. These TCRs come from a man between 18 and 35 years old in good health. CDR3s leave out the opening cysteine and the closing phenylalanine or tryptophan. D genes are given only for firm matches. Clone size is stated in some rows and not others, as once, few, many or a class when expanded.

d_gene	v_gene	j_gene	abundance	CDR3aa
NA	TRBV27	TRBJ2-7	NA	ASSFYRASSYEQY
TRBD2	TRBV4-2	TRBJ2-2	few	ATRTSGILSTGELF
NA	TRBV7-2	TRBJ1-2	NA	ASSQSSFNYGYT
NA	TRBV7-9	TRBJ2-2	few	ASSKQGSNTGELF
NA	TRBV7-8	TRBJ2-1	NA	ASSFSGVSSYNEQF
TRBD2	TRBV18	TRBJ2-7	few	ASSSARTSGLYEQY
TRBD1	TRBV6-5	TRBJ2-7	few	ASRYGTGATYEQY
NA	TRBV30	TRBJ2-3	few	AWSVPPTLSTDTQY
TRBD1	TRBV28	TRBJ1-2	NA	ASSLPTTRGRSYGYT
TRBD2	TRBV9	TRBJ2-1	NA	ASSPIGLAGGNEQF
TRBD1	TRBV7-2	TRBJ2-7	few	ASSFRQGADYEQY
NA	TRBV7-2	TRBJ1-1	NA	ASSRDAAGAF
NA	TRBV7-9	TRBJ1-1	NA	ASSLNSGMNTEAF
TRBD2	TRBV25-1	TRBJ2-3	few	ASIDGGAWTTDTQY
TRBD2	TRBV5-1	TRBJ2-1	NA	ASSLHAGESYNEQF
TRBD1	TRBV7-2	TRBJ1-6	few	ASSLARDSYSPLH
TRBD2	TRBV27	TRBJ2-7	NA	ASSPSVSGRAGEQY
TRBD1	TRBV27	TRBJ2-2	few	ASSLFRTGVVELF
NA	TRBV5-4	TRBJ1-1	NA	ASSLGTEAF
TRBD1	TRBV29-1	TRBJ1-1	few	SVNRGDTEAF
NA	TRBV5-4	TRBJ1-1	few	ASSRGTLNTEAF
NA	TRBV4-2	TRBJ2-1	NA	ASSQDIGAGSYNEQF
NA	TRBV9	TRBJ1-1	few	ASSPPRGRGNTEAF
NA	TRBV9	TRBJ2-1	NA	ASSVEVAGYNEQF
NA	TRBV25-1	TRBJ2-5	few	ASSELSWGSVETQY
NA	TRBV18	TRBJ2-3	NA	ASSLLVKDTQY
TRBD1	TRBV29-1	TRBJ1-3	NA	SVGQGAGNTIY
NA	TRBV4-1	TRBJ2-4	NA	ASSQGPLDVLAKNIQY